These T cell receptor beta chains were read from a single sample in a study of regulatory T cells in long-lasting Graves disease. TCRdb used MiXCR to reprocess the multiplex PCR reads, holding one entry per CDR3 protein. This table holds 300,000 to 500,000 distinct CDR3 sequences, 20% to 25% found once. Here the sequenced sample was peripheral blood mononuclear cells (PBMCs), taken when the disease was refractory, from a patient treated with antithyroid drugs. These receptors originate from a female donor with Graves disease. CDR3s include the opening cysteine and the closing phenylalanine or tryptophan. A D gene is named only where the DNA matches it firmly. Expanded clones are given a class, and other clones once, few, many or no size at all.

CDR3aa: CASSLWTQETQYF
CDR3nt: TGTGCCAGCAGCCTATGGACCCAAGAGACCCAGTACTTC
j_gene: TRBJ2-5
d_gene: NA
v_gene: TRBV7-2
abundance: many

CDR3aa: CASSSPVYKETQYF
CDR3nt: TGTGCCAGCAGTTCCCCGGTCTACAAAGAGACCCAGTACTTC
j_gene: TRBJ2-5
d_gene: NA
v_gene: TRBV12-3/TRBV12-4
abundance: many

CDR3aa: CAWSPGLPLYGYTF
CDR3nt: TGTGCCTGGAGTCCGGGACTACCACTCTATGGCTACACCTTC
j_gene: TRBJ1-2
d_gene: NA
v_gene: TRBV30
abundance: many

CDR3aa: CATSDPQARERHGELFF
CDR3nt: TGTGCCACCAGTGATCCCCAGGCGCGGGAGCGGCACGGGGAGCTGTTTTTT
j_gene: TRBJ2-2
d_gene: TRBD2
v_gene: TRBV24-1
abundance: NA

CDR3aa: CASTSGRGNNQPQHF
CDR3nt: TGTGCCAGTACCTCTGGGAGGGGAAACAATCAGCCCCAGCATTTT
j_gene: TRBJ1-5
d_gene: NA
v_gene: TRBV19
abundance: NA

CDR3aa: CASSFGSGANVLTF
CDR3nt: TGTGCCAGCAGCTTCGGCTCTGGGGCCAACGTCCTGACTTTC
j_gene: TRBJ2-6
d_gene: NA
v_gene: TRBV11-2
abundance: many

CDR3aa: CASSLDPLALTYNEQFF
CDR3nt: TGTGCCAGCAGCTTAGATCCACTAGCGCTTACCTACAATGAGCAGTTCTTC
j_gene: TRBJ2-1
d_gene: TRBD2
v_gene: TRBV11-2
abundance: NA

CDR3aa: CASTTGLAGETQYF
CDR3nt: TGTGCCAGCACCACCGGACTAGCTGGAGAGACCCAGTACTTC
j_gene: TRBJ2-5
d_gene: TRBD2
v_gene: TRBV6-2/TRBV6-3
abundance: many

CDR3aa: CASSPLTGGDEQYF
CDR3nt: TGTGCCAGTAGTCCCTTGACAGGGGGAGACGAGCAGTACTTC
j_gene: TRBJ2-7
d_gene: TRBD1
v_gene: TRBV19
abundance: NA

CDR3aa: CASSLGRETFF
CDR3nt: TGTGCCAGCAGCTTGGGTCGCGAAACTTTCTTT
j_gene: TRBJ1-1
d_gene: NA
v_gene: TRBV5-4
abundance: NA

CDR3aa: CSAYSTEQYF
CDR3nt: TGCAGTGCTTATTCGACAGAGCAGTACTTC
j_gene: TRBJ2-7
d_gene: NA
v_gene: TRBV20-1
abundance: few

CDR3aa: CAISELAPGVSVAVNTEAFF
CDR3nt: TGTGCCATCAGCGAGTTAGCCCCGGGGGTCTCGGTGGCGGTGAACACTGAAGCTTTCTTT
j_gene: TRBJ1-1
d_gene: NA
v_gene: TRBV10-3
abundance: many

CDR3aa: CASSPIDSYEQYF
CDR3nt: TGTGCCAGCAGCCCCATCGACTCCTACGAGCAGTACTTC
j_gene: TRBJ2-7
d_gene: NA
v_gene: TRBV7-9
abundance: NA

CDR3aa: CASSLDTSVNTGELFF
CDR3nt: TGCGCCAGCAGCTTAGATACTAGCGTCAACACCGGGGAGCTGTTTTTT
j_gene: TRBJ2-2
d_gene: TRBD2
v_gene: TRBV5-1
abundance: NA

CDR3aa: CAWARLEAFF
CDR3nt: TGTGCCTGGGCCAGACTTGAAGCTTTCTTT
j_gene: TRBJ1-1
d_gene: NA
v_gene: TRBV30
abundance: NA

CDR3aa: CASSLAGLGTDTQYF
CDR3nt: TGTGCCAGCAGTTTAGCGGGCCTTGGCACAGATACGCAGTATTTT
j_gene: TRBJ2-3
d_gene: NA
v_gene: TRBV12-3/TRBV12-4
abundance: NA

CDR3aa: CASSLLSAFSGANVLTF
CDR3nt: TGTGCCAGCAGTTTATTGTCTGCGTTCTCTGGGGCCAACGTCCTGACTTTC
j_gene: TRBJ2-6
d_gene: NA
v_gene: TRBV28
abundance: many

CDR3aa: CASSEQGFSRQPQHF
CDR3nt: TGTGCCAGTAGTGAACAGGGTTTTTCTCGCCAGCCCCAGCATTTT
j_gene: TRBJ1-5
d_gene: NA
v_gene: TRBV19
abundance: few

CDR3aa: CASSPASSYEQYF
CDR3nt: TGTGCCAGCTCCCCAGCGAGCTCCTACGAGCAGTACTTC
j_gene: TRBJ2-7
d_gene: NA
v_gene: TRBV18
abundance: many

CDR3aa: CASSLAINNEQFF
CDR3nt: TGTGCCAGCAGTTTAGCTATTAACAATGAGCAGTTCTTC
j_gene: TRBJ2-1
d_gene: NA
v_gene: TRBV28
abundance: few

CDR3aa: CASRRGDGNYGYTF
CDR3nt: TGTGCCAGCAGGAGAGGGGACGGTAACTATGGCTACACCTTC
j_gene: TRBJ1-2
d_gene: NA
v_gene: TRBV6-1
abundance: many

CDR3aa: CASSYSSKGGELFF
CDR3nt: TGTGCCAGCAGTTACTCCTCAAAGGGCGGGGAGCTGTTTTTT
j_gene: TRBJ2-2
d_gene: NA
v_gene: TRBV6-5
abundance: many

CDR3aa: CASTPTSGAFYEQYF
CDR3nt: TGTGCCAGTACCCCGACTAGCGGAGCCTTCTACGAGCAGTACTTC
j_gene: TRBJ2-7
d_gene: TRBD2
v_gene: TRBV19
abundance: few

CDR3aa: CSARDPGLQYF
CDR3nt: TGCAGTGCTAGAGATCCGGGACTACAGTACTTC
j_gene: TRBJ2-7
d_gene: TRBD2
v_gene: TRBV20-1
abundance: NA

CDR3aa: CASSPFGEDYEQYF
CDR3nt: TGTGCCAGCTCACCCTTCGGGGAGGACTACGAGCAGTACTTC
j_gene: TRBJ2-7
d_gene: NA
v_gene: TRBV18
abundance: few

CDR3aa: CAISGGQVPYEQYF
CDR3nt: TGTGCCATCAGTGGCGGTCAGGTCCCCTACGAGCAGTACTTC
j_gene: TRBJ2-7
d_gene: NA
v_gene: TRBV10-3
abundance: few

CDR3aa: CASSRAGDGNQPQHF
CDR3nt: TGTGCCAGCAGCCGTGCAGGGGACGGCAATCAGCCCCAGCATTTT
j_gene: TRBJ1-5
d_gene: NA
v_gene: TRBV6-1
abundance: few

CDR3aa: CAWERTGKSYGYTF
CDR3nt: TGTGCCTGGGAACGGACAGGGAAATCCTATGGCTACACCTTC
j_gene: TRBJ1-2
d_gene: TRBD1
v_gene: TRBV30
abundance: many

CDR3aa: CASSLDGRSLAKNIQYF
CDR3nt: TGCGCCAGCAGCTTGGACGGCAGGTCCCTAGCCAAAAACATTCAGTACTTC
j_gene: TRBJ2-4
d_gene: NA
v_gene: TRBV5-1
abundance: NA

CDR3aa: CASSQLFPPRLATNEKLFF
CDR3nt: TGCGCCAGCAGCCAATTATTCCCTCCCCGACTTGCAACTAATGAAAAACTGTTTTTT
j_gene: TRBJ1-4
d_gene: NA
v_gene: TRBV4-1
abundance: NA

CDR3aa: CAIRERDTKTQYF
CDR3nt: TGTGCCATCAGGGAACGGGACACAAAGACCCAGTACTTC
j_gene: TRBJ2-5
d_gene: NA
v_gene: TRBV10-3
abundance: many

CDR3aa: CASSEYGLGNSPLHF
CDR3nt: TGTGCCAGCAGTGAATACGGGCTTGGAAATTCACCCCTCCACTTT
j_gene: TRBJ1-6
d_gene: NA
v_gene: TRBV25-1
abundance: NA

CDR3aa: CASNPILGNGELFF
CDR3nt: TGTGCCAGCAACCCAATCTTAGGAAACGGGGAGCTGTTTTTT
j_gene: TRBJ2-2
d_gene: NA
v_gene: TRBV7-2
abundance: NA

CDR3aa: CASSDPLLIAGNTGELFF
CDR3nt: TGTGCCAGCAGCGACCCTTTGTTAATAGCGGGAAACACCGGGGAGCTGTTTTTT
j_gene: TRBJ2-2
d_gene: TRBD2
v_gene: TRBV9
abundance: NA

CDR3aa: CASSLASGQSTEAFF
CDR3nt: TGCGCCAGCAGCTTGGCCTCGGGACAAAGCACTGAAGCTTTCTTT
j_gene: TRBJ1-1
d_gene: NA
v_gene: TRBV5-1
abundance: few

CDR3aa: CASSAHTALANYGYTF
CDR3nt: TGTGCCAGCAGCGCCCACACAGCGCTAGCTAACTATGGCTACACCTTC
j_gene: TRBJ1-2
d_gene: NA
v_gene: TRBV7-9
abundance: NA

CDR3aa: CASNVQGASTGELFF
CDR3nt: TGCGCCAGCAATGTGCAGGGGGCATCCACCGGGGAGCTGTTTTTT
j_gene: TRBJ2-2
d_gene: TRBD1
v_gene: TRBV4-1
abundance: few

CDR3aa: CSARAGLAGEYEQYF
CDR3nt: TGCAGTGCTAGGGCCGGACTAGCGGGAGAATACGAGCAGTACTTC
j_gene: TRBJ2-7
d_gene: TRBD2
v_gene: TRBV20-1
abundance: once

CDR3aa: CSARDPGRPNEKLFF
CDR3nt: TGCAGTGCTAGAGATCCGGGGCGACCTAATGAAAAACTGTTTTTT
j_gene: TRBJ1-4
d_gene: NA
v_gene: TRBV20-1
abundance: few

CDR3aa: CASSFHGGVADTQYF
CDR3nt: TGTGCCAGCAGCTTCCATGGGGGCGTCGCAGATACGCAGTATTTT
j_gene: TRBJ2-3
d_gene: NA
v_gene: TRBV7-3
abundance: NA

CDR3aa: CASSFLNFGQGNNPNYGYTF
CDR3nt: TGTGCCAGCAGTTTTTTGAACTTTGGACAGGGAAATAACCCTAACTATGGCTACACCTTC
j_gene: TRBJ1-2
d_gene: TRBD1
v_gene: TRBV27
abundance: many

CDR3aa: CASSEFGGRGNTIYF
CDR3nt: TGTGCCAGCAGTGAATTCGGTGGAAGAGGAAACACCATATATTTT
j_gene: TRBJ1-3
d_gene: NA
v_gene: TRBV25-1
abundance: NA

CDR3aa: CASSPPGIREEKLFF
CDR3nt: TGTGCCAGCTCACCACCGGGAATCCGGGAGGAAAAACTGTTTTTT
j_gene: TRBJ1-4
d_gene: NA
v_gene: TRBV18
abundance: once